This T cell receptor (beta chain) comes out of a study of blood T cell repertoires in COVID-19 (dated by TCRdb to 2018 to 2020). A note on the overall study: Collaborator samples came from the United States, Italy and Spain and covered acute and convalescent phases of COVID-19. Samples were obtained from the ongoing ImmuneRACE study (first 160 participants) and from about 1,300 subjects provided by 6 global collaborators. A freely available public database, intended as a resource for researchers studying the immune response to SARS-CoV-2, is where the repertoires were released. Subjects who had been exposed to COVID-19, were actively infected with it, or had recovered from it provided the deeply sampled blood TCRbeta repertoires that made up the dataset. HLA class I and class II types, where available, came from metadata supplied by the sample provider rather than from assay-based typing. The sample metadata nearly always contained a de-identified subject ID, COVID-19 status, age in years and sex. The prospective study material was composed of cDNA or gDNA derived from T cells, B-cell-depleted T cells, or PBMCs.

This clone was recorded a few times. Its recognized antigen is unknown. Base-call qualities are not available, and no considerably larger clone is one nucleotide away. TCRbeta CDR3 regions were amplified from genomic DNA using the immunoSEQ Assay, a bias-controlled multiplex PCR. As for how the authors treated the data: The number of nucleated cells in each sample was estimated from the amplification of reference gene primers within the assay. To quantify the absolute abundance of each unique TCRbeta CDR3 rearrangement, sequence reads were collapsed and filtered. For each sample, productive Simpson clonality was calculated as the square root of Simpson's diversity index across productive rearrangements. In its TCRdb copy, this immuneACCESS table keeps in-frame sequences only and misses some clones. Where compared with another copy, unresolved V genes explain less than half of these, and the others have no known cause. From that table come the V and J calls and clone size; the DNA was used to work out D and trimming. The sample has some 300,000 clones on record, roughly 90% of them singletons. The biggest ten clones account for more than 2% of the sample.

The trim is 3 bases for V and 10 bases for J, with a gap of 21 bases between the germline ends. Based on the germline V gene, the CDR1 and CDR2 sequences are MGHDK and SYGVNS. The CDR3 runs 15 amino acids, cysteine and phenylalanine included. Left in the record is the CDR3 DNA by itself, 45 bases read in frame from the first base. Overall results and qualifications from the work: The quantity of clinical and demographic metadata differed by source and by participant and was supplied without curation.

Collaborating institutions collected whole blood in K2EDTA tubes following their own protocols. For TCRbeta analysis, collaborators shipped samples in one of three forms: frozen whole blood, isolated PBMCs, or DNA extracted from either of those sample types. Sequences were obtained from peripheral blood. The receptor comes from a man aged 18 to 29 with active or convalescent COVID-19. The chain is made from TRBV25-1 and TRBJ1-2; the D segment could be TRBD1, given 5 matching bases. The CDR3 reads as follows: CASSEGGTVFLDYTF. In nucleotides, the sequence is TGTGCCAGCAGTGAGGGGGGGACCGTCTTCCTAGACTACACCTTC.